The present entry profiles one T cell receptor beta chain with its context. This specimen belongs to a study of blood T cell repertoires in COVID-19. Whole-study context: Sites across the United States, Italy and Spain contributed samples from acute and convalescent COVID-19. In each case, the material was cDNA or gDNA derived from T cells, B-cell-depleted T cells, or PBMCs.

In the authors' workflow: Estimation of nucleated cell counts was performed using reference gene primer amplification. Generated by immunoSEQ multiplex PCR, the TCRdb table keeps only in-frame clones and is missing some. That table furnishes V, J and clone size, whereas the DNA furnished D and trimming. Of 35,000 to 55,000 clones listed, more than 65% are singletons. In germline, CDR1 is MDHEN, CDR2 SYDVKM. The CDR3 sequence is 17 residues long. V lost 5 bases and J lost 1; bases outside the gene matches: 9. The rearrangement uses TRBV28 and TRBJ1-1; 11 nucleotides agree with TRBD1. The sequenced sample consisted of peripheral blood. This clonotype was obtained from a woman in her 70s with acute or convalescent COVID-19. The CDR3 loop is CASSRGGQGDSNTEAFF. CDR3 in DNA: TGTGCCAGCAGTAGAGGGGGACAGGGGGATTCGAACACTGAAGCTTTCTTT.